The 28 T cell receptor beta chains given below trace back to one sample, sequenced in a study of spatial heterogeneity in lung cancer. TCRdb reprocessed the 5' RACE reads via MiXCR and lists one record per CDR3 protein. In the table there are tens of thousands of distinct CDR3 sequences, about 8.8% of which are singletons. As to time point: sample taken at primary tumor resection. Whole RNA was taken from tumor, nontumor lung or frozen PBMC; it was then sequenced unsorted. The sequences come from PBMCs, collected at surgery. The receptors were sampled from a female donor with early-stage non-small cell lung cancer.

This clonotype has at least ten counts. V is TRBV7-2 and J is TRBJ2-1, with 8 bases identical to TRBD2. The germline gives CDR1 SGHTA, CDR2 FQGNSA. This CDR3 spans 15 amino acids. The ends lost 2 bases at V and 4 bases at J; junction bases unmatched: 4. The CDR3 protein is CASSLWASGYNEQFF. CDR3 bases: TGTGCCAGCAGCTTATGGGCTAGCGGGTACAATGAGCAGTTCTTC.

This clonotype was seen at least ten times. The V call is TRBV7-9, the J call TRBJ2-7, with D unresolved. CDR3 length: 13 residues. Trimming removed 0 bases at V and 2 bases at J, with 5 bases between. Germline CDR1 is SEHNR and CDR2 is FQNEAQ (reference sequence). CDR3 protein: CASSLAGTYEQYF. Written as DNA, the CDR3 is TGTGCCAGCAGCTTAGCGGGTACCTACGAGCAGTACTTC.

This clonotype was observed many times. The chain carries TRBV20-1 and TRBJ1-1; D may be TRBD1 (6 bases). Trimming cost V 1 base and J 3 bases, with 15 bases left between them. The CDR3 totals 15 residues. The germline CDR1 and CDR2 sequences are DFQATT and SNEGSKA (reference sequence). CDR3 amino acids: CSARGGRGHDTEAFF. The CDR3 DNA is TGCAGTGCTAGAGGAGGAAGGGGACATGACACTGAAGCTTTCTTT.

This clonotype showed up many times. J is TRBJ2-1 and V is TRBV18; no firm D call. V was pared by 0 bases and J by 4 bases, with 7 bases between. The V gene's germline CDR1 is KGHSH and CDR2 LQKENI. This CDR3 spans 14 amino acids. Written as DNA, the CDR3 is TGTGCCAGCTCACCACCTGCCCTATACAATGAGCAGTTCTTC. This sequence encodes CASSPPALYNEQFF.

This clonotype has ten or more counts. The V call is TRBV2, the J call TRBJ2-4; 14 bases match TRBD2. The ends lost 6 bases at V and 7 bases at J; junction bases unmatched: 2. There are 14 residues in the CDR3. Germline V gene lookup returns CDR1 SNHLY and CDR2 FYNNEI. CDR3 in amino acids: CASRGTSGSNIQYF. The CDR3 DNA reads as TGTGCCAGCAGGGGGACTAGCGGGAGTAACATTCAGTACTTC.

This clonotype occurred a few times. V usage is TRBV2 and J usage is TRBJ2-1; 7 nucleotides agree with TRBD2. Trimming removed 7 bases from V and 4 bases from J; junction bases left unmatched: 7. Germline lookup yields CDR1 SNHLY and CDR2 FYNNEI. The length of the CDR3 is 14 residues. CDR3 sequence (DNA): TGTGCCAGCACCCCCCGGACTAGGTACAATGAGCAGTTCTTC. It is translated as CASTPRTRYNEQFF.

The rearrangement links TRBV10-3 to TRBJ2-1; D is unresolved. Trimming left V 10 bases short and J 0 bases short, with 10 bases between. This CDR3 has 13 amino acids. Germline V gene lookup returns CDR1 ENHRY and CDR2 SYGVKD. The CDR3 sequence: CASMRSSYNEQFF. The CDR3 DNA reads TGTGCCAGTATGAGGAGCTCCTACAATGAGCAGTTCTTC.

This clonotype was detected a few times. The chain has TRBV6-2 or TRBV6-3 and TRBJ1-1; D ambiguous. The CDR3 runs 12 residues. Germline CDR1 MNHEY, CDR2 SVGEGT. The germline V and J ends were trimmed by 6 bases and 4 bases, with 9 bases remaining between them. The CDR3 region is CASRTGGTEAFF. The CDR3 coding sequence is TGTGCCAGCAGAACTGGTGGCACTGAAGCTTTCTTT.

This clonotype has at least ten counts. The chain combines TRBV12-3 or TRBV12-4 with TRBJ1-5; D is ambiguous. Trimming cost V 2 bases and J 0 bases, with 8 bases left between them. The CDR3 contains 15 residues. The CDR3: CASSLRHHSNQPQHF. The DNA of the CDR3 is TGTGCCAGCAGTTTAAGACACCATAGCAATCAGCCCCAGCATTTT.

Ten or more counts support this clonotype. The chain carries TRBV29-1 and TRBJ2-2, with 7 bases lining up with TRBD2. Germline V gene lookup returns CDR1 SQVTM and CDR2 ANQGSEA. The CDR3 extends over 15 amino acids. Trimming at V came to 6 bases and at J to 4 bases, leaving 11 bases not matched to a gene. The CDR3 loop reads CSVERGRGGTGELFF. CDR3 nucleotides: TGCAGCGTCGAACGAGGGAGGGGCGGCACCGGGGAGCTGTTTTTT.

This clonotype appeared many times. The chain carries TRBV20-1 and TRBJ2-5; 9 bases align to TRBD2. J lost 9 bases, V lost 3 bases, and 11 bases had no gene match. Germline lookup yields CDR1 DFQATT and CDR2 SNEGSKA (reference sequence). This CDR3 has 14 amino acids. The DNA for the CDR3 is TGCAGTGCTAGTCTGGCGGGAGGGAAGACGGCCCAGTACTTC. It codes for CSASLAGGKTAQYF.

About this clonotype itself: Germline is not matched at one junction end, which may reflect a read error. The chain combines TRBV27 with TRBJ1-5, with D hard to call. Germline V gene sequence: CDR1 MNHEY, CDR2 SMNVEV (reference sequence). This CDR3 has 13 amino acids. This chain's CDR3 is CACSLALYQPQHF. The CDR3 region has the DNA TGTGCCTGCAGTTTAGCCCTATATCAGCCCCAGCATTTT.

This clonotype has a count of ten or more. The rearrangement joins TRBV5-4 to TRBJ2-1; either TRBD1 or TRBD2 may fit D (5 bases each). The CDR3 sequence is 15 residues long. Trimming pared 4 bases from V and 8 bases from J, leaving 19 bases between. Germline loops: CDR1 SGHNT, CDR2 YYREEE (reference sequence). The CDR3 sequence: CASSQRGALRDEQFF. The CDR3 coding sequence is TGTGCCAGCAGCCAGAGAGGGGCCCTCAGGGATGAGCAGTTCTTC. The whole variable domain, remainder taken from reference TRBV5-4 and TRBJ2-1, is ETGVTQSPTHLIKTRGQQVTLRCSSQSGHNTVSWYQQALGQGPQFIFQYYREEENGRGNFPPRFSGLQFPNYSSELNVNALELDDSALYLCASSQRGALRDEQFFGPGTRLTVL.

This clonotype appeared many times. The genes are TRBV2 and TRBJ2-7; D possibly corresponds to TRBD2 (5 bases). Trimming stripped 6 bases from V and 6 bases from J, with 12 bases between. Per the germline V gene, CDR1 is SNHLY and CDR2 is FYNNEI. There are 12 residues in the CDR3. CDR3 bases: TGTGCCAGCAGCCCTCTAGCTTCCGAGCAGTACGTC. Translating gives CASSPLASEQYV.

This clonotype has at least ten counts. The chain joins TRBV9 to TRBJ2-5; the D gene is possibly TRBD2 (5 bases). Trimming shortened V by 0 bases and J by 7 bases, and 13 bases separated the two germline ends. CDR3 length: 14 amino acids. CDR1 SGDLS and CDR2 YYNGEE come from the germline V gene. The CDR3 loop is CASSVAASKGTQYF. In DNA form, the CDR3 reads TGTGCCAGCAGCGTAGCGGCTAGCAAAGGGACCCAGTACTTC.

This clonotype was observed many times. The V gene is TRBV9, the J gene TRBJ2-7, with D perhaps matching TRBD1 or TRBD2 (6 bases each). This CDR3 has 16 residues. The germline V gene has CDR1 SGDLS and CDR2 YYNGEE. The V gene lost 3 bases and the J gene lost 2 bases, with 18 bases spanning the gap. The CDR3 region has the DNA TGTGCCAGCAGCGGGACATGGGGGGCTCGAGCCTACGAGCAGTACTTC. It specifies CASSGTWGARAYEQYF.

This clonotype was observed many times. The genes are TRBV27 and TRBJ1-5, with D perhaps TRBD1 (5 bases). The CDR3 contains 14 residues. The V gene's germline CDR1 is MNHEY and CDR2 SMNVEV (reference sequence). V was pared by 6 bases and J by 6 bases, with 15 bases between. CDR3 loop: CASRAPGGVQPQHF. The CDR3 region has the DNA TGTGCCAGCAGGGCCCCCGGAGGGGTTCAGCCCCAGCATTTT.

This clonotype was found a few times. One end of the junction varies from germline; a read error may be responsible. The rearrangement links TRBV7-7 to TRBJ2-3, with TRBD1 matching 7 bases. This CDR3 has 19 residues. Looked up from germline, CDR1 is SSHAT and CDR2 is FNYEAQ (reference sequence). DNA of the CDR3: TGTGCTAGCAGCTTAGAAGTACAGGGGTATCCATTACCCACAGATACGCAGTATTTT. This encodes CASSLEVQGYPLPTDTQYF.

The table lists this clonotype with a few counts. V is TRBV4-3 and J is TRBJ1-1; D uncertain. The CDR3 is made up of 14 amino acids. CDR1 and CDR2 from the germline V gene are LGHNA and YSLEER. The V end lost 0 bases, the J end lost 0 bases, and 5 bases lay between the germline ends. The DNA for the CDR3 is TGCGCCAGCAGCCAAGAATTGGTGAACACTGAAGCTTTCTTT. Translating gives CASSQELVNTEAFF.

This clonotype was counted many times. The chain recombines TRBV2 with TRBJ2-6, with D maybe TRBD1 (5 bases). The CDR3 covers 14 residues. Trimming took 3 bases from V and 4 from J, leaving 7 bases between them. Per the germline V gene, CDR1 is SNHLY and CDR2 is FYNNEI. In nucleotides, the CDR3 is TGTGCCAGCAGTGACAGGGCAGGGGCCAACGTCCTGACTTTC. It codes for CASSDRAGANVLTF.

About this clonotype: One base away lies a much larger clone, so this may be a sequencing read error. The chain links TRBV20-1 to TRBJ2-3; TRBD2 might be the D (7 bases). Germline V gene data show CDR1 as DFQATT and CDR2 as SNEGSKA (reference sequence). The V gene lost 6 bases and the J gene lost 9 bases, with 25 bases spanning the gap. The CDR3 extends over 15 amino acids. The CDR3 reads CSASKGGAPKETQYF. DNA of the CDR3: TGCAGTGCATCAAAGGGGGGGGCTCCTAAGGAAACGCAGTATTTT.

This clonotype is deemed large. This chain uses TRBV6-6 with TRBJ2-3, with TRBD1 identical over 11 bases. Germline V CDR1 and CDR2: MNHNY, SVGAGI (reference sequence). V was clipped by 0 bases and J by 0 bases; unmatched bases: 5. The CDR3 consists of 18 residues. The DNA for the CDR3 is TGTGCCAGCAGTTACTCGATTTGGACAGGGGGCAGCACAGATACGCAGTATTTT. Protein product: CASSYSIWTGGSTDTQYF.

This clonotype was detected only a few times. The gene calls are TRBV29-1 and TRBJ1-2; 8 bases line up with TRBD1. CDR1 is SQVTM and CDR2 is ANQGSEA in the germline V gene. This CDR3 region has 13 residues. V shed 6 bases, J shed 4 bases, and the junction held 7 bases outside the gene matches. CDR3 in amino acids: CSVRTGSGYGYTF. The CDR3 DNA reads TGCAGCGTCCGGACAGGGTCGGGCTATGGCTACACCTTC. The entire variable domain, with the rest obtained from reference TRBV29-1 and TRBJ1-2, is as follows: SAVISQKPSRDICQRGTSLTIQCQVDSQVTMMFWYRQQPGQSLTLIATANQGSEATYESGFVIDKFPISRPNLTFSTLTVSNMSPEDSSIYLCSVRTGSGYGYTFGSGTRLTVV.

V gene TRBV7-9 combines with J gene TRBJ1-2, with D hard to call. This CDR3 contains 16 residues. Trimming shortened V by 3 bases and J by 2 bases, and 16 bases separated the two germline ends. Germline V gives CDR1 SEHNR, CDR2 FQNEAQ (reference sequence). The CDR3 DNA reads TGTGCCAGCAGCTTTAGTTGGGAGTCAATAAACTATGGCTACACCTTC. It translates to CASSFSWESINYGYTF.

This clonotype was seen repeatedly, ten times or more. Here the CDR3 reads CASTNNEQFF. The CDR3 DNA sequence: TGTGCCAGCACTAACAATGAGCAGTTCTTC. J is TRBJ2-1 and V is TRBV6-1; D is unclear. V gave up 7 bases and J gave up 5 bases, with 3 bases separating them. In germline, CDR1 is MNHNS, CDR2 SASEGT. CDR3 length equals 10 residues.

The table lists this clonotype with many counts. The V call is TRBV7-9, the J call TRBJ2-1; perhaps TRBD1 as D (6 bases). Germline V gene sequence: CDR1 SEHNR, CDR2 FQNEAQ (reference sequence). The CDR3 runs to 17 residues. V was shortened by 1 base and J by 0 bases, with 13 bases between the two germline ends. DNA of the CDR3: TGTGCCAGCAGCTTAGATTCAGGGGCTCACTCCTACAATGAGCAGTTCTTC. Its protein product is CASSLDSGAHSYNEQFF.

This sequence joins TRBV6-5 and TRBJ2-1; tentatively, D is TRBD2 (6 bases). Germline V gene lookup returns CDR1 MNHEY and CDR2 SVGAGI. The CDR3 totals 15 residues. V lost 2 bases and J lost 7, with 15 bases in between. The DNA for the CDR3 is TGTGCCAGCAGTTACGTCCCGGGAGTAGGTAATGAGCAGTTCTTC. Protein sequence: CASSYVPGVGNEQFF.

The sample holds many counts of this clonotype. The chain links TRBV11-1 to TRBJ2-1; D gene unclear. V was pared by 5 bases and J by 9 bases, with 11 bases between. The CDR3 is 12 amino acids. CDR1 SGHAT and CDR2 FQDESV come from the germline V gene (reference sequence). The CDR3 sequence is CASSPDLFEQFF. The CDR3 nucleotides are TGTGCCAGCAGCCCGGACCTATTTGAGCAGTTCTTC.